These T cell receptor beta chains were read from a single sample in a study of control samples from healthy donors and cancer patients. Here immunoSEQ multiplex PCR was the method, and the copy in TCRdb shows in-frame clones only, minus some. The data hold tens of thousands of clones, with roughly 85% observed a single time. Sequences were obtained from PBMCs. These receptors were collected from a woman aged 55-75 years with head and neck cancer. The CDR3 runs from the conserved cysteine through the conserved F or W. The order of the fields is V gene, D gene, clone size, J gene, CDR3 protein, CDR3 DNA. D genes are given only for firm matches. Clone size is given for some rows only: seen once, a few or many times, or a class if the clone is expanded.

TRBV3-1/TRBV3-2,TRBD2,.,TRBJ2-1,CASRQLAGVSYNEQFF,TGTGCCAGCAGACAACTAGCGGGGGTGTCCTACAATGAGCAGTTCTTC
TRBV24-1,.,.,TRBJ2-2,CATSGMTVTNTGELFF,TGTGCCACCAGTGGGATGACAGTGACGAACACCGGGGAGCTGTTTTTT
TRBV5-1,.,.,TRBJ1-1,CASSLVTTVGEAFF,TGCGCCAGCAGCTTGGTTACTACAGTAGGTGAAGCTTTCTTT
TRBV9,.,.,TRBJ1-3,CASSVALGEAGNTIYF,TGTGCCAGCAGCGTAGCTCTAGGGGAGGCAGGAAACACCATATATTTT
TRBV7-2,TRBD2,.,TRBJ2-1,CASSLLLASNEQFF,TGTGCCAGCAGCTTACTACTAGCGAGCAATGAGCAGTTCTTC
TRBV6-5,.,.,TRBJ2-7,CASSLRDGDEQYF,TGTGCCAGCAGCCTCCGGGACGGGGACGAGCAGTACTTC
TRBV24-1,.,.,TRBJ2-1,CATSDQTPSSYNEQFF,TGTGCCACCAGTGATCAGACTCCTAGCTCCTACAATGAGCAGTTCTTC
TRBV12-3/TRBV12-4,.,.,TRBJ2-5,CASSFRRMAQYF,TGTGCCAGCAGTTTCCGAAGGATGGCCCAGTACTTC
TRBV9,.,.,TRBJ2-3,CASSVGGGTFSDTQYF,TGTGCCAGCAGCGTGGGAGGGGGGACATTCTCAGATACGCAGTATTTT
TRBV3-1/TRBV3-2,.,.,TRBJ1-1,CASSLAGGLNTEAFF,TGTGCCAGCAGCCTTGCTGGGGGATTGAACACTGAAGCTTTCTTT
TRBV27,TRBD1,.,TRBJ1-2,CASSLQGQGILGSYGYTF,TGTGCCAGCAGTTTGCAAGGACAGGGGATTTTGGGTAGCTATGGCTACACCTTC
TRBV7-3,.,.,TRBJ2-7,CASSLIPYEQYF,TGTGCCAGCAGCTTAATCCCCTACGAGCAGTACTTC
TRBV7-8,.,.,TRBJ1-2,CASSLDSNYGYTF,TGTGCCAGCAGCTTAGACTCCAACTATGGCTACACCTTC
TRBV5-5,TRBD1,few,TRBJ1-2,CASSLDPGTGFF,TGTGCCAGCAGCTTGGACCCCGGGACAGGGTTTTTC
TRBV28,.,.,TRBJ1-5,CASSLSHSNQPQHF,TGTGCCAGCAGTTTGAGCCATAGCAATCAGCCCCAGCATTTT
TRBV9,.,.,TRBJ2-1,CASSVAVSSYNEQFF,TGTGCCAGCAGCGTAGCTGTGAGCTCCTACAATGAGCAGTTCTTC
TRBV5-1,TRBD1,.,TRBJ1-5,CASSETTGGNQPQHF,TGCGCCAGCAGCGAGACGACAGGGGGCAATCAGCCCCAGCATTTT
TRBV7-9,.,.,TRBJ1-1,CASSPSGGTEAFF,TGTGCCAGCAGCCCATCGGGGGGCACTGAAGCTTTCTTT
TRBV30,.,.,TRBJ2-3,CAWRGGEPGSRTDTQYF,TGTGCCTGGAGGGGAGGAGAGCCGGGAAGTCGCACAGATACGCAGTATTTT
TRBV7-2,TRBD2,.,TRBJ2-5,CASSLGLAGAGGQYF,TGTGCCAGCAGCTTAGGACTAGCGGGAGCGGGGGGCCAGTACTTC
TRBV30,TRBD1,.,TRBJ2-7,CAWSHRGTGRSYEQYF,TGTGCCTGGAGTCACCGGGGGACAGGGAGATCCTACGAGCAGTACTTC
TRBV5-1,.,.,TRBJ1-3,CASSLGPANTIYF,TGCGCCAGCAGCCTCGGACCGGCGAACACCATATATTTT
TRBV7-8,TRBD1,few,TRBJ2-7,CASSSTGGMSGEQYF,TGTGCCAGCAGCTCCACAGGGGGCATGAGCGGCGAGCAGTACTTC
TRBV2,.,.,TRBJ1-2,CASSPGIGGYTF,TGTGCCAGCAGTCCAGGGATAGGTGGCTACACCTTC
TRBV10-2,.,.,TRBJ2-7,CASSQRSRGQFSYEQYF,TGCGCCAGCAGTCAAAGGTCCAGGGGCCAATTCTCCTACGAGCAGTACTTC
TRBV4-1,.,.,TRBJ2-3,CASSQGLTEDTQYF,TGCGCCAGCAGCCAAGGACTGACAGAGGATACGCAGTATTTT
TRBV6-4,.,once,TRBJ2-6,CASSREYSGANVLTF,TGTGCCAGCAGCCGTGAGTACTCTGGGGCCAACGTCCTGACTTTC
TRBV18,.,.,TRBJ1-6,CASSRPNSPLHF,TGTGCCAGCTCGCGACCAAATTCACCCCTCCACTTT
TRBV4-1,.,.,TRBJ2-1,CATATSPGYNEQFF,TGCGCCACTGCGACTAGTCCAGGCTACAATGAGCAGTTCTTC
TRBV4-1,.,medium-sized,TRBJ1-1,CASSPRTVRGPNEAFF,TGCGCCAGCAGCCCCAGGACAGTGAGAGGGCCCAATGAAGCTTTCTTT
TRBV4-1,.,.,TRBJ1-4,CASSQGPRVNEKLFF,TGCGCCAGCAGCCAAGGTCCCAGAGTTAATGAAAAACTGTTTTTT
TRBV19,TRBD2,.,TRBJ2-1,CASRPLLAGVFGNEQFF,TGTGCCAGTAGACCCCTACTAGCGGGAGTTTTCGGAAATGAGCAGTTCTTC
TRBV5-1,TRBD1,.,TRBJ1-3,CASSLGQGSVGNTIYF,TGCGCCAGCAGCTTGGGACAGGGCTCCGTAGGAAACACCATATATTTT
TRBV11-2,.,.,TRBJ1-1,CASSFSVTEAFF,TGTGCCAGCAGCTTCTCGGTTACTGAAGCTTTCTTT
TRBV29-1,.,few,TRBJ2-7,CSVSIGGSSYEQYF,TGCAGCGTTAGTATTGGGGGGAGCTCCTACGAGCAGTACTTC
TRBV7-9,TRBD1,.,TRBJ2-1,CASSLGQGPYNEQFF,TGTGCCAGCAGCTTGGGACAGGGCCCCTACAATGAGCAGTTCTTC
TRBV4-1,.,few,TRBJ2-1,CASSQVAQVIHEQFF,TGCGCCAGCAGCCAAGTGGCACAGGTAATCCATGAGCAGTTCTTC
TRBV24-1,.,.,TRBJ2-7,CATSDGGLYEQYF,TGTGCCACCAGTGATGGGGGGCTCTACGAGCAGTACTTC
TRBV18,.,.,TRBJ1-1,CASSSTADLEAFF,TGTGCCAGCTCGTCGACAGCCGATCTTGAAGCTTTCTTT
TRBV19,TRBD1,few,TRBJ1-5,CASRKDRDQPQHF,TGTGCCAGTAGAAAAGACAGGGATCAGCCCCAGCATTTT
TRBV9,.,.,TRBJ1-6,CASSVGQRHYNSPLHF,TGTGCCAGCAGTGTTGGACAGAGGCACTATAATTCACCCCTCCACTTT
TRBV19,.,.,TRBJ1-1,CASSIDSGRARAFF,TGTGCCAGTAGTATAGATAGTGGACGCGCTAGAGCTTTCTTT
TRBV5-8,.,.,TRBJ1-4,CASSLSGGNEKLFF,TGTGCCAGCAGCTTGTCCGGGGGTAATGAAAAACTGTTTTTT
TRBV7-8,TRBD2,few,TRBJ2-1,CASSPQGGGVNNEQFF,TGTGCCAGCAGCCCCCAGGGCGGGGGGGTAAACAATGAGCAGTTCTTC
TRBV5-1,.,.,TRBJ1-1,CASRGQQNTEAFF,TGCGCCAGCAGAGGACAGCAGAACACTGAAGCTTTCTTT
TRBV19,TRBD1,.,TRBJ1-5,CASSITGDHSNQPQHF,TGTGCCAGTAGTATCACAGGGGATCATAGCAATCAGCCCCAGCATTTT